A single sample gave rise to the 4 T cell receptor beta chains below, sequenced in a study of blood T cell repertoires in COVID-19 (TCRdb year 2020). Library preparation used the immunoSEQ multiplex PCR assay. TCRdb carries this immuneACCESS record with in-frame sequences only. Its versions omit some clonotypes, under half of them owing to an unresolved V gene in the studies checked, with the rest unexplained. Across this sample there are approximately 280,000 clones, with roughly 87% seen only once. About 8.5% of the sample is in the top ten clones. Material for sequencing was peripheral blood. The receptors come from a man between 18 and 29 years old with active or convalescent COVID-19.

The rearrangement joins TRBV4-1 to TRBJ1-6, with a weak D call TRBD1 (6 bases). Trimming stripped 0 bases from V and 9 bases from J, with 12 bases between. The CDR3 sequence is 15 residues long. Germline CDR1 is MGHRA and CDR2 is YSYEKL. The CDR3 nucleotides are TGCGCCAGCAGCCAAGATGTGGGGGCTAGTTCACCCCTCCACTTT. The encoded protein is CASSQDVGASSPLHF.

The chain couples TRBV19 to TRBJ2-7; D is undetermined. V shed 2 bases and J shed 3 bases, with 11 bases lying between them. The CDR3 runs to 14 residues. Germline V gene lookup returns CDR1 LNHDA and CDR2 SQIVND (reference sequence). CDR3 amino acids: CASSISAFGYEQYF. CDR3 sequence (DNA): TGTGCCAGTAGTATATCAGCGTTCGGCTACGAGCAGTACTTC.

This clone has a handful of counts. This chain connects TRBV18 to TRBJ1-1; D remains ambiguous. This CDR3 is built from 15 residues. V dropped 0 bases and J dropped 0 bases, with 8 bases sitting between them. Germline CDR1 and CDR2: KGHSH and LQKENI. Written as DNA, the CDR3 is TGTGCCAGCTCACCACCGGCAGCGATGAACACTGAAGCTTTCTTT. Protein sequence: CASSPPAAMNTEAFF. Based on the CDR3 plus reference TRBV18 and TRBJ1-1, the full variable domain is NAGVMQNPRHLVRRRGQEARLRCSPMKGHSHVYWYRQLPEEGLKFMVYLQKENIIDESGMPKERFSAEFPKEGPSILRIQQVVRGDSAAYFCASSPPAAMNTEAFFGQGTRLTVV.

The chain carries TRBV10-3 and TRBJ2-7; TRBD2 is a possible D gene (5 bases). Germline V gene data show CDR1 as ENHRY and CDR2 as SYGVKD. There are 16 residues in the CDR3. V was clipped by 0 bases and J by 1 base, with 13 bases between them. CDR3: CAISESSIRGSYEQYF. The CDR3 coding sequence is TGTGCCATCAGTGAGTCGAGTATTCGGGGTTCCTACGAGCAGTACTTC.